This T cell receptor beta chain was identified in a study of T cells in women clearing cervical HPV infection. TCRdb keeps only in-frame clones here, not all; method: immunoSEQ multiplex PCR. The sample is made up of 20,000 to 25,000 clones, and the top ten hold about 9.1% of it. The study's findings and limits: A classifier using richness and V gene abundances reached an AUC of roughly 0.83. Unknown T-cell numbers per sample may underlie the richness differences. TRBV6-7 abundance was lower in cases than controls (around 0.1% versus 0.15%).

Germline V CDR1 and CDR2: SGHRS, YFSETQ. The CDR3 extends over 14 amino acids. The V gene lost 5 bases and the J gene lost 0 bases, with 11 bases spanning the gap. Points on this clone: Its target is not known. The CDR3 is cut off 3 residues early in the read; its end comes from the germline J gene.

The material sequenced was blood buffy coat. The clonotype was recovered from a woman aged 18-69 years with a cervical HPV16 infection that either progressed to CIN3+ or cleared (not recorded which). The rearrangement joins TRBV5-1 to TRBJ2-5, with D possibly being TRBD2 (6 bases). The CDR3 loop is CASSPSGDQETQYF. The part of the CDR3 DNA that was read is TGCGCCAGCAGTCCCTCGGGGGACCAAGAGACC.